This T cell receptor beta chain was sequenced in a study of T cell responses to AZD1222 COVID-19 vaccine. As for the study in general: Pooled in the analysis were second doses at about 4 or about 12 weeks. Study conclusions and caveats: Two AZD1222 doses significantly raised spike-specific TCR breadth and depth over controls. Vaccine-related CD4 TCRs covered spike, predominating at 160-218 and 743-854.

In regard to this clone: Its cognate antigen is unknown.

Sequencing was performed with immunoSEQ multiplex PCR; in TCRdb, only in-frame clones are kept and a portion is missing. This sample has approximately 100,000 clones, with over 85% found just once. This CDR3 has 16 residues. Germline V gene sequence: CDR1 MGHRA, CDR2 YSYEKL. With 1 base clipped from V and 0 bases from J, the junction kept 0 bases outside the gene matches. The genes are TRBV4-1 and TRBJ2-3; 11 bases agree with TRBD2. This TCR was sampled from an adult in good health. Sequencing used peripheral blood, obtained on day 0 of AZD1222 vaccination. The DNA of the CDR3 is TGCGCCAGCAGCCAAGGGACTAGCGGGAGCACAGATACGCAGTATTTT. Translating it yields CASSQGTSGSTDTQYF.